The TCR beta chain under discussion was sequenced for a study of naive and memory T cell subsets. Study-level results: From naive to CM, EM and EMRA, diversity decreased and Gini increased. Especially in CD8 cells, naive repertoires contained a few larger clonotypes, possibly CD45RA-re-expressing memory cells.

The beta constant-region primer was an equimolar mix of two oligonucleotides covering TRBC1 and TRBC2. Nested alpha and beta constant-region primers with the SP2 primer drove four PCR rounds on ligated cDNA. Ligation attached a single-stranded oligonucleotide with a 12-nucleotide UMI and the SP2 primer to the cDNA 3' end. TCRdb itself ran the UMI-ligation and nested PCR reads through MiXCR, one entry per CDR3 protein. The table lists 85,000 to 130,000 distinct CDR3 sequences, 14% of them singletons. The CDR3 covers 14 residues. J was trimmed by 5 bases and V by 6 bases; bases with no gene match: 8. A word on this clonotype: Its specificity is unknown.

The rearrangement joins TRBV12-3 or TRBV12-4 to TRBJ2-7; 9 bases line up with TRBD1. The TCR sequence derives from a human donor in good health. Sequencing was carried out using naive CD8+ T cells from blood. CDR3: CASRQQGARHEQYF. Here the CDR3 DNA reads TGTGCCAGCAGACAACAGGGGGCTAGGCACGAGCAGTACTTC.